These 15 T cell receptor beta chains originate from one sample sequenced in a study of blood T cells in healthy people across ages. It was with a sample-barcoded 5' primer and a J-beta primer mix that a second PCR of roughly 7 to 12 cycles was run. TCRdb fed the 5' RACE reads into MiXCR, producing one record per CDR3 protein. The sample has roughly 1.4 million distinct CDR3 sequences, approximately 59% seen once. Sequencing used blood. These receptors were collected from a man aged 18 to 30 in good health.

This clonotype occurred a few times. The chain combines TRBV4-2 with TRBJ1-6; 7 nucleotides align to TRBD1. The CDR3 has 16 amino acids. Trimming at V came to 1 base and at J to 6 bases, leaving 6 bases not matched to a gene. The germline V gene has CDR1 LGHNA and CDR2 YNFKEQ. CDR3 in amino acids: CASSQAQGFSNSPLHF. The CDR3 nucleotides are TGTGCCAGCAGCCAAGCACAGGGGTTCTCTAATTCACCCCTCCACTTT.

In this sample, this clonotype turned up a few times. This chain connects TRBV29-1 to TRBJ1-2, with D hard to call. Germline CDR1 is SQVTM and CDR2 is ANQGSEA. The CDR3 has 14 amino acids. Trimming pared 7 bases from V and 4 bases from J, leaving 19 bases between. CDR3 in DNA: TGCAGCGGCGTAACCTTGGACGGAGTCTATGGCTACACCTTC. It is translated as CSGVTLDGVYGYTF.

On this clonotype itself: Possible read error: a much larger clone is one base away. This rearrangement joins TRBV5-1 to TRBJ2-5; D is unresolved. Trimming cost V 3 bases and J 3 bases, with 9 bases left between them. Germline lookup yields CDR1 SGHRS and CDR2 YFSETQ. The CDR3 loop spans 13 amino acids. The CDR3 sequence: CASSSVGKETQYF. The DNA for the CDR3 is TGCGCCAGCAGCTCGGTAGGGAAAGAGACCCAGTACTTC.

On this clonotype: One end of the junction fails to match germline, which may point to a read error. The chain has TRBV4-1 and TRBJ1-4; D gene ambiguous. This CDR3 has 13 residues. Germline V gene lookup returns CDR1 MGHRA and CDR2 YSYEKL. The CDR3 loop is CANSQENDEKLFF. In DNA form, the CDR3 reads TGCGCCAACAGCCAAGAGAACGATGAAAAACTGTTTTTT.

This clonotype was found many times. Relative to the germline gene, one junction end is altered; a read error may explain this. J is TRBJ2-7 and V is TRBV27; 8 nucleotides align to TRBD2. Germline V gene data show CDR1 as MNHEY and CDR2 as SMNVEV (reference sequence). There are 14 residues in the CDR3. CDR3 DNA sequence: TGTGCCAGCAGCTTATCCGGGACTAGCTACGAGCAGTACTTC. Translation: CASSLSGTSYEQYF.

This chain uses TRBV5-8 with TRBJ2-3; D unresolved. The germline gives CDR1 SGHTS, CDR2 YDEGEE. Trimming left V 1 base short and J 1 base short, with 10 bases between. CDR3 size: 15 residues. DNA for the CDR3: TGTGCCAGCAGCTTGTCCAGGTCGCGCACAGATACGCAGTATTTT. Translating gives CASSLSRSRTDTQYF. Looking up the rest from reference TRBV5-8 and TRBJ2-3 gives the full variable domain: EAGVTQSPTHLIKTRGQQATLRCSPISGHTSVYWYQQALGLGLQFLLWYDEGEERNRGNFPPRFSGRQFPNYSSELNVNALELEDSALYLCASSLSRSRTDTQYFGPGTRLTVL.

The chain recombines TRBV12-3 or TRBV12-4 with TRBJ2-5, with TRBD2 as a possible D gene (6 bases). V was clipped by 1 base and J by 2 bases, with 11 bases between them. The CDR3 is made up of 15 amino acids. The CDR3 DNA is TGTGCCAGCAGTTTAGATCAGGGACTTCAAGAGACCCAGTACTTC. This translates into CASSLDQGLQETQYF.

The chain employs TRBV6-2 or TRBV6-3 and TRBJ2-7; 9 nucleotides align to TRBD1. This CDR3 is 15 amino acids long. CDR1 and CDR2 from the germline V gene are MNHEY and SVGEGT. The V and J ends lost 7 bases and 1 base, in that order; junction bases with no gene match: 8. CDR3 coding DNA: TGTGCCAGCAAAGAGGGGACAGGGATTTCCTACGAGCAGTACTTC. Translating it yields CASKEGTGISYEQYF.

The rearrangement links TRBV7-8 to TRBJ1-2, with D possibly TRBD1 on 6 matching bases. CDR1 and CDR2 from the germline V gene are SGHVS and FQNEAQ. The CDR3 loop spans 15 amino acids. V lost 5 bases, J lost 8 bases, and 21 bases lay in between. The CDR3 DNA reads as TGTGCCAGCAGCCCCCTTGTGCAGGACAGAAAGGGCTACACCTTC. This encodes CASSPLVQDRKGYTF.

The V call is TRBV20-1, the J call TRBJ1-2, with D possibly TRBD1 on 6 matching bases. The V gene's germline CDR1 is DFQATT and CDR2 SNEGSKA (reference sequence). V was trimmed by 0 bases and J by 3 bases, leaving 17 bases between them. The CDR3 loop spans 16 amino acids. CDR3 region: CSARDLSGEDYYGYTF. The DNA for the CDR3 is TGCAGTGCTAGAGATTTGTCAGGGGAGGACTACTATGGCTACACCTTC.

The chain employs TRBV5-5 and TRBJ2-2, with 7 bases matching TRBD1. This CDR3 contains 16 residues. After removal of 4 bases from V and 2 bases from J, the junction contained 8 bases not matched to a gene. The V gene's germline CDR1 is SGHKS and CDR2 YYEKEE (reference sequence). The CDR3 region is CASSHQGQLNTGELFF. In DNA, the CDR3 is TGTGCCAGCAGCCACCAGGGACAGCTTAACACCGGGGAGCTGTTTTTT.

This clonotype has more than one count but fewer than ten. The V and J genes are TRBV7-2 and TRBJ2-3, with 9 nucleotides matching TRBD2. V lost 4 bases to trimming and J lost 6 bases; unmatched junction nucleotides: 8. Germline V lookup: CDR1 SGHTA, CDR2 FQGNSA. The length of the CDR3 is 15 residues. The CDR3 spells CASSSRTSVPDTQYF. Here the CDR3 DNA reads TGTGCCAGCAGCTCAAGGACTAGCGTCCCTGATACGCAGTATTTT.

This clonotype has a handful of counts. The V and J genes are TRBV10-1 and TRBJ2-3, with 12 bases that match TRBD2. Germline values: CDR1 WNHNN, CDR2 SYGVQD (reference sequence). The J segment lost 5 bases and the V segment lost 4 bases, leaving 4 bases of the junction unmatched. The CDR3 contains 15 residues. The CDR3 loop reads CASSATSGRRDTQYF. In nucleotides, the CDR3 is TGCGCCAGCAGTGCCACTAGCGGGAGGCGAGATACGCAGTATTTT.

The chain carries TRBV10-3 and TRBJ2-7, with D maybe TRBD2 (5 bases). The length of the CDR3 is 15 residues. The germline V and J ends were trimmed by 6 bases and 2 bases, with 17 bases remaining between them. Germline CDR1 and CDR2: ENHRY and SYGVKD. In DNA form, the CDR3 reads TGTGCCATCAGCACCGGGGTTTCAGGAACCTACGAGCAGTACTTC. Translated: CAISTGVSGTYEQYF.

This clonotype was counted a few times. V and J are TRBV6-2 or TRBV6-3 and TRBJ2-1; 7 nucleotides agree with TRBD1. V lost 8 bases, J lost 15 bases, and 13 bases stayed unmatched. Germline V CDR1 and CDR2: MNHEY, SVGEGT. The CDR3 extends over 12 amino acids. CDR3 DNA: TGTGCCAGCGCACAATCAGGGGGATACTCGTTCTTC. This sequence encodes CASAQSGGYSFF.